Below, 28 T cell receptor beta chains from the same sample are listed, as sequenced in a study of blood T cell repertoires in COVID-19. Repertoires were generated with immunoSEQ multiplex PCR, while TCRdb's copy carries only in-frame clones and drops some. The repertoire holds 45,000 to 50,000 clones, with over 65% as singletons. Material: peripheral blood. These receptors originate from a woman aged 55-70 years with acute or convalescent COVID-19.

The rearrangement links TRBV15 to TRBJ2-3; D not resolved. Germline-derived CDR1 and CDR2 are LNHNV and YYDKDF (reference sequence). Deletions cut 1 base from V and 0 bases from J, with 8 bases between. This CDR3 region has 15 residues. Here the CDR3 DNA reads TGTGCCACCAGCAGAGCTAGTCCTAGCACAGATACGCAGTATTTT. It codes for CATSRASPSTDTQYF.

The V gene is TRBV7-2, the J gene TRBJ2-1, with D tentatively TRBD1 (6 bases). The V end was cut by 3 bases, the J end by 5 bases, with 8 bases between. The CDR3 extends over 13 amino acids. Germline-derived CDR1 and CDR2 are SGHTA and FQGNSA. The CDR3 sequence is CASSLGTHNEQFF. CDR3 nucleotide sequence: TGTGCCAGCAGCTTGGGGACACACAATGAGCAGTTCTTC. Together with reference TRBV7-2 and TRBJ2-1, the CDR3 gives the full variable domain: GAGVSQSPSNKVTEKGKDVELRCDPISGHTALYWYRQSLGQGLEFLIYFQGNSAPDKSGLPSDRFSAERTGGSVSTLTIQRTQQEDSAVYLCASSLGTHNEQFFGPGTRLTVL.

The CDR3 coding sequence is TGTGCCAGCAGCTCTACCGGACTAGCGGGATTTGGAGATACGCAGTATTTT. Its translation is CASSSTGLAGFGDTQYF. The rearrangement uses TRBV7-2 and TRBJ2-3; 12 positions agree with TRBD2. V shed 4 bases and J 5 bases; nucleotides not matched to a gene: 10. The CDR3 sequence is 17 residues long. Per germline, CDR1 SGHTA and CDR2 FQGNSA.

The J gene is TRBJ2-3, the V gene TRBV6-1; 8 bases match TRBD2. The CDR3 sequence is 16 residues long. With V trimmed by 2 bases and J by 0 bases, 4 bases remained unmatched. Germline CDR1 MNHNS, CDR2 SASEGT. The CDR3 nucleotides read TGTGCCAGCAGTGAACGGGGGGGGACTAGCACAGATACGCAGTATTTT. It is translated as CASSERGGTSTDTQYF.

This clone was found once. The genes are TRBV7-2 and TRBJ2-7; possible D gene TRBD1, 5 bases. This CDR3 region has 11 residues. V was clipped by 5 bases and J by 5 bases, with 7 bases between them. CDR1 and CDR2 from the germline V gene are SGHTA and FQGNSA. CDR3: CASSPGNEQYF. CDR3 bases: TGTGCCAGCAGCCCAGGGAACGAGCAGTACTTC.

V and J are TRBV5-1 and TRBJ2-6; a weak D match, TRBD1 (6 bases). The V gene's germline CDR1 is SGHRS and CDR2 YFSETQ. The CDR3 length is 17 residues. V was cut by 4 bases and J by 2 bases, with 16 bases left in between. The chain's CDR3 is CASSQEVQGTGANVLTF. In DNA form, the CDR3 reads TGCGCCAGCAGCCAGGAGGTACAGGGAACTGGGGCCAACGTCCTGACTTTC.

The V and J genes are TRBV19 and TRBJ1-6; TRBD1 agrees at 10 bases. The CDR3 spans 19 residues. The V gene end was trimmed by 7 bases and the J gene end by 0 bases; junction bases not matched to a gene: 12. CDR1 and CDR2 (germline): LNHDA, SQIVND (reference sequence). CDR3 coding DNA: TGTGCCAGTATGATGCCGGGACAGGGGCTAAACTCCTATAATTCACCCCTCCACTTT. Translated, it gives CASMMPGQGLNSYNSPLHF.

The V gene is TRBV4-1, the J gene TRBJ1-2; no clear D. Per germline, CDR1 MGHRA and CDR2 YSYEKL. The CDR3 is made up of 16 amino acids. The V end lost 1 base, the J end lost 1 base, and 13 bases lay between the germline ends. Here the CDR3 reads CASSQGVGSNNYGYTF. The CDR3 DNA follows: TGCGCCAGCAGCCAAGGCGTGGGCAGTAATAACTATGGCTACACCTTC.

The V and J genes are TRBV28 and TRBJ2-3, with D possibly TRBD1 on 5 matching bases. The CDR3 consists of 18 residues. V was pared by 1 base and J by 0 bases, with 17 bases between. Germline values: CDR1 MDHEN, CDR2 SYDVKM. CDR3 protein: CASSLSRGLGDSTDTQYF. CDR3 nucleotide sequence: TGTGCCAGCAGTTTATCAAGGGGCCTAGGCGACAGCACAGATACGCAGTATTTT.

This clone has only a few counts. V and J are TRBV2 and TRBJ1-2, with 7 positions matching TRBD1. The germline V gene has CDR1 SNHLY and CDR2 FYNNEI. This CDR3 region has 13 residues. V was clipped by 7 bases and J by 6 bases; unmatched bases: 8. The CDR3 loop is CASTDRVNDGYTF. For the CDR3, the DNA is TGTGCCAGCACCGACAGGGTGAATGATGGCTACACCTTC.

The V gene is TRBV13, the J gene TRBJ2-1, with TRBD1 matching 9 bases. This CDR3 is built from 16 residues. V dropped 4 bases and J dropped 4; count of bases not matched to a gene: 8. Germline CDR1 is PRHDT and CDR2 is FYEKMQ (reference sequence). The chain's CDR3 is CASSSKDRGTYNEQFF. The DNA of the CDR3 is TGTGCCAGCAGCTCTAAAGACAGGGGGACATACAATGAGCAGTTCTTC.

The chain has TRBV4-1 and TRBJ1-6; TRBD1 matches at 9 bases. The CDR3 runs 16 residues. Germline assignment: CDR1 MGHRA and CDR2 YSYEKL. The V and J ends lost 2 bases and 7 bases, in that order; junction bases with no gene match: 6. CDR3 bases: TGCGCCAGCAGCCAACTCACCGGGACAGGGAATTCACCCCTCCACTTT. Translation: CASSQLTGTGNSPLHF.

The chain has TRBV11-2 and TRBJ2-3; D is ambiguous. The CDR3 loop spans 13 amino acids. Germline V gene data show CDR1 as SGHAT and CDR2 as FQNNGV. V lost 7 bases, J lost 0 bases, and 8 bases lay in between. CDR3 loop: CASKPFSTDTQYF. The CDR3 DNA reads TGTGCCAGCAAGCCGTTTAGCACAGATACGCAGTATTTT.

V and J are TRBV5-1 and TRBJ2-1; 7 nucleotides match TRBD1. This CDR3 has 14 residues. V lost 2 bases and J lost 5; bases outside the gene matches: 4. CDR1 and CDR2 (germline): SGHRS, YFSETQ. The CDR3 protein is CASSFRGQNNEQFF. DNA of the CDR3: TGCGCCAGCAGCTTCCGGGGACAGAACAATGAGCAGTTCTTC.

This clone was seen just once. V and J are TRBV7-8 and TRBJ1-2, with D possibly matching TRBD1 (5 bases). The V gene lost 5 bases and the J gene lost 4 bases, with 8 bases spanning the gap. This CDR3 has 12 amino acids. The V gene's germline CDR1 is SGHVS and CDR2 FQNEAQ. The CDR3 DNA reads TGTGCCAGCAGCCAAGACAGCTATGGCTACACCTTC. It is translated as CASSQDSYGYTF.

V gene TRBV13 combines with J gene TRBJ1-2; perhaps TRBD1 as D (5 bases). This CDR3 has 15 amino acids. Germline CDR1 PRHDT, CDR2 FYEKMQ (reference sequence). V was cut by 4 bases and J by 6 bases, with 18 bases left in between. For the CDR3, the DNA is TGTGCCAGCAGCTCGCGGGGACCGGGGGTGGATGGCTACACCTTC. Encoded protein: CASSSRGPGVDGYTF.

The chain links TRBV5-1 to TRBJ1-2, with D unresolved. The CDR3 is 15 residues long. CDR1 SGHRS and CDR2 YFSETQ come from the germline V gene. The V end was cut by 3 bases, the J end by 4 bases, with 16 bases between. CDR3 region: CASSSDSRGFYGYTF. The CDR3 nucleotides read TGCGCCAGCAGCTCCGACTCCCGAGGTTTCTATGGCTACACCTTC.

The chain links TRBV19 to TRBJ1-5; TRBD1 agrees at 7 bases. V trimming: 5 bases; J trimming: 7 bases; junction bases outside the gene matches: 11. Germline lookup yields CDR1 LNHDA and CDR2 SQIVND (reference sequence). This CDR3 has 15 amino acids. CDR3 DNA: TGTGCCAGTAGTCCTGTAAGGGGGCATCGACAGCCCCAGCATTTT. Its translation is CASSPVRGHRQPQHF.

The chain is built from TRBV5-1 and TRBJ1-2; the match to TRBD1 covers 8 bases. This CDR3 is built from 14 residues. Germline-derived CDR1 and CDR2 are SGHRS and YFSETQ. Unmatched junction bases numbered 7, after V lost 3 bases and J lost 6 bases. The chain's CDR3 is CASSSTGTGHGYTF. As DNA, the CDR3 is TGCGCCAGCAGCTCAACTGGGACAGGTCATGGCTACACCTTC.

CDR3 DNA: TGTGCCAGCAGCTGGGGACTAGCGGGGGCAAGTGCCGGGGAGCTGTTTTTT. Translating it yields CASSWGLAGASAGELFF. The chain recombines TRBV5-5 with TRBJ2-2; TRBD2 matches 14 bases. Germline values: CDR1 SGHKS, CDR2 YYEKEE (reference sequence). This CDR3 region has 17 residues. V trimming: 3 bases; J trimming: 6 bases; junction bases outside the gene matches: 7.

The chain joins TRBV7-2 to TRBJ2-3, with 10 bases matching TRBD1. Germline V lookup: CDR1 SGHTA, CDR2 FQGNSA. The V and J ends lost 4 bases and 4 bases, in that order; junction bases with no gene match: 2. This CDR3 spans 14 amino acids. The CDR3 spells CASSSTGGADTQYF. The CDR3 DNA reads as TGTGCCAGCAGCTCGACAGGGGGCGCAGATACGCAGTATTTT.

V gene TRBV11-1 combines with J gene TRBJ2-7, with 12 bases lining up with TRBD1. Trimming removed 6 bases from V and 4 bases from J; junction bases left unmatched: 10. The CDR3 runs 16 residues. Germline V gene sequence: CDR1 SGHAT, CDR2 FQDESV (reference sequence). CDR3 bases: TGTGCCAGCAGGACCACCGGGACAGGGGGCTTGTACGAGCAGTACTTC. Translation gives CASRTTGTGGLYEQYF.

This clone was counted a few times. The chain carries TRBV5-1 and TRBJ1-1; D possibly corresponds to TRBD1 (5 bases). The CDR3 extends over 16 amino acids. Germline V gene data show CDR1 as SGHRS and CDR2 as YFSETQ. V lost 0 bases and J 1 base, leaving 13 bases between the germline ends. The CDR3 reads CASSLAGRVGNTEAFF. CDR3 coding DNA: TGCGCCAGCAGCTTGGCCGGCAGGGTAGGGAACACTGAAGCTTTCTTT.

This chain joins TRBV7-2 and TRBJ2-7; 7 bases are shared with TRBD2. The CDR3 extends over 15 amino acids. The ends lost 5 bases at V and 4 bases at J; junction bases unmatched: 11. Germline CDR1 SGHTA, CDR2 FQGNSA. CDR3 DNA sequence: TGTGCCAGCAGCCAGTCCGGGACTACCACTTACGAGCAGTACTTC. It codes for CASSQSGTTTYEQYF. The entire variable domain, with the rest obtained from reference TRBV7-2 and TRBJ2-7, is as follows: GAGVSQSPSNKVTEKGKDVELRCDPISGHTALYWYRQSLGQGLEFLIYFQGNSAPDKSGLPSDRFSAERTGGSVSTLTIQRTQQEDSAVYLCASSQSGTTTYEQYFGPGTRLTVT.

This chain joins TRBV5-1 and TRBJ1-1; 9 nucleotides match TRBD1. Germline CDR1 reads SGHRS; CDR2 reads YFSETQ. V lost 3 bases, J lost 5 bases, and 8 bases stayed unmatched. CDR3 length: 15 amino acids. CDR3 sequence: CASSSGQGGRTEAFF. CDR3 nucleotide sequence: TGCGCCAGCAGCTCGGGACAGGGTGGGCGGACTGAAGCTTTCTTT.

The chain uses TRBV7-9 and TRBJ2-1; 14 nucleotides line up with TRBD2. The CDR3 has 19 amino acids. Germline assignment: CDR1 SEHNR and CDR2 FQNEAQ (reference sequence). The V and J ends lost 0 bases and 4 bases, in that order; junction bases with no gene match: 8. The chain's CDR3 is CASSLAWGLAGETYNEQFF. CDR3 DNA sequence: TGTGCCAGCAGCTTAGCCTGGGGACTAGCGGGGGAGACTTACAATGAGCAGTTCTTC.

The CDR3 here is CAWSAEEAGELFF. The CDR3 region has the DNA TGTGCCTGGAGTGCCGAGGAAGCCGGGGAGCTGTTTTTT. J is TRBJ2-2 and V is TRBV30; no clear D gene. CDR3 length: 13 residues. Germline V gives CDR1 GTSNPN, CDR2 SVGIG (reference sequence). Trimming took 1 base from V and 6 from J, leaving 9 bases between them.

The rearrangement links TRBV19 to TRBJ1-5; D is unclear. V was shortened by 3 bases and J by 2 bases, with 11 bases between the two germline ends. Germline CDR1 and CDR2: LNHDA and SQIVND (reference sequence). This CDR3 has 15 residues. The CDR3 loop reads CASSMREVGNQPQHF. The CDR3 nucleotides read TGTGCCAGTAGTATGAGGGAAGTCGGCAATCAGCCCCAGCATTTT.